Sequencing of this T cell receptor (beta chain) was carried out in a study of T-cell memory formation after mild COVID-19. The CDR3 length is 13 residues. V dropped 1 base and J dropped 4 bases, with 8 bases sitting between them. Germline CDR1 is SGHKS and CDR2 is YYEKEE (reference sequence). TCRdb used MiXCR to reprocess the 5' RACE reads, holding one entry per CDR3 protein. Among 300,000 to 350,000 distinct CDR3 sequences listed, approximately 19% were seen once. This TCR came from a man between 18 and 29 years old who had mild COVID-19 (a few samples of this study predate the infection). Cell type and time point are not known. The rearrangement joins TRBV5-5 to TRBJ1-1; weak D call: TRBD1 (5 bases). Sequenced input: PBMCs or a T cell subset sorted from them (not recorded which). The CDR3 loop reads CASSLWDGTEAFF. The CDR3 bases are TGTGCCAGCAGCTTGTGGGACGGCACTGAAGCTTTCTTT.